A selection of T cell receptor beta chains follows, all from one sample in a study of T-cell reconstitution after alpha-beta-depleted transplantation in children. TCRdb passed the PCR reads through MiXCR, listing each CDR3 protein once. The sample shows 250,000 to 300,000 distinct CDR3 sequences, less than 9.5% of them seen only once. The sample consisted of peripheral blood, taken 360 days after TCRalphabeta/CD19-depleted stem cell transplant. These receptor sequences come from a female patient aged 2-10 years who had a stem cell transplant for Fanconi anemia, so the T cells may come from the graft donor. The CDR3 runs from the conserved cysteine through the conserved F or W. A D gene is named only where the DNA matches it firmly. Expanded clones are given a class, and other clones once, few, many or no size at all.

>TRBD1|TRBV5-1|TRBJ2-5|few
TGCGCCAGCAAAGCCGGGACAGAAGAGACCCAGTACTTC
CASKAGTEETQYF
>TRBD1|TRBV6-1|TRBJ2-7|NA
TGTGCCAGCAGTGAAGGCCCGGGACAGCTGTCCTACGAGCAGTACTTC
CASSEGPGQLSYEQYF
>TRBD2|TRBV6-1|TRBJ2-4|many
TGTGCCATCAGTGAAGCGGGGGCCCCAGGGGCCAAAAACATTCAGTACTTC
CAISEAGAPGAKNIQYF
>NA|TRBV5-1|TRBJ1-1|many
TGCGCCAGCAGCTTGCGGGCAGGGAACACTGAAGCTTTCTTT
CASSLRAGNTEAFF
>NA|TRBV11-2|TRBJ1-1|few
TGTGCCAGCAGCTTTTGGGCGCTACAGGGTTTTGGGCGAAATGAAGCTTTCTTT
CASSFWALQGFGRNEAFF
>TRBD2|TRBV18|TRBJ2-7|many
TGTGCCAGCTCACCATTGATTAGCGGGAGAACATCCGAGCAGTACTTC
CASSPLISGRTSEQYF
>NA|TRBV29-1|TRBJ2-5|many
TGCAGCGTTAATTTCATAGAGACCCAGTACTTC
CSVNFIETQYF
>TRBD2|TRBV3-1|TRBJ2-1|few
TGTGCCAGCAGCCTTAGCGGGGGGGCCAAAAATGAGCAGTTCTTC
CASSLSGGAKNEQFF
>NA|TRBV28|TRBJ1-4|few
TGTGCCACACGACAGGTCGCTGCAACTAATGAAAAACTGTTTTTT
CATRQVAATNEKLFF
>NA|TRBV28|TRBJ1-2|NA
TGTGCCAGCAGCCTTGAGCGTAGGGAAGCTAACTATGGCTACACCTTC
CASSLERREANYGYTF
>TRBD2|TRBV28|TRBJ2-7|many
TGTGCCAGCACCGTCTCAAGCGGGATCTCCTACGAGCAGTACTTC
CASTVSSGISYEQYF
>TRBD1|TRBV27|TRBJ1-6|NA
TGTGCCAGCAGTTTAGGACAGGGCTTTTTTAATTCACCCCTCCACTTT
CASSLGQGFFNSPLHF
>NA|TRBV4-1|TRBJ1-2|many
TGCGCCAGCAGCCAAAACGGAGGTAGCTATGGCTACACCTTC
CASSQNGGSYGYTF
>TRBD1|TRBV5-4|TRBJ1-2|NA
TGTGCCAGCAGCTTGGAAGATACAGGGGTTCGTGGCTACACCTTC
CASSLEDTGVRGYTF
>TRBD1|TRBV5-6|TRBJ2-3|NA
TGTGCCAGCAGCCACCGAGGACAGGCTACGCAGTATTTT
CASSHRGQATQYF
>TRBD1|TRBV5-1|TRBJ1-2|NA
TGCGCCAGCAGCTGGGGACAGGGTCAGAATGGCTACACCTTC
CASSWGQGQNGYTF
>TRBD1|TRBV29-1|TRBJ1-1|many
TGCAGCGTTGAAGATCCCCAGGGGGCGAACACTGAAGCTTTCTTT
CSVEDPQGANTEAFF
>TRBD2|TRBV9|TRBJ2-2|many
TGTGCCAGCAGCGTATTCCGCGGACTAGCGGGGTCGAACACCGGGGAGCTGTTTTTT
CASSVFRGLAGSNTGELFF
>TRBD2|TRBV12-3/TRBV12-4|TRBJ2-1|NA
TGTACCATCAGACTAGCGGGGGGGCGGTATGAGCAGTTCTTC
CTIRLAGGRYEQFF
>NA|TRBV5-1|TRBJ2-7|many
TGCGCCAGCAGCTTTATTCCCGGATCCTCCTACGAGCAGTACTTC
CASSFIPGSSYEQYF
>TRBD2|TRBV6-4|TRBJ2-2|many
TGTGCCAGCAGTTCGACTAGCGCCTGGACCGCCGGGGAGCTGTTTTTT
CASSSTSAWTAGELFF
>NA|TRBV19|TRBJ2-1|few
TGTGCCAGTAGTATAGCTGACGGGATGAGCTCCTACAATGAGCAGTTCTTC
CASSIADGMSSYNEQFF
>NA|TRBV20-1|TRBJ1-2|many
TGCAGTGCTAGAGGGGACACGACCTATGGCTACACCTTC
CSARGDTTYGYTF
>NA|TRBV6-2/TRBV6-3|TRBJ1-1|many
TGTGCCAGCAGTTCTCAGGTGAACACTGAAGCTTTCTTT
CASSSQVNTEAFF
>NA|TRBV4-3|TRBJ2-6|many
TGCGCCAGCAGCCAAGATTTGGGTGGGGCCAACGTCCTGACTTTC
CASSQDLGGANVLTF
>NA|TRBV6-5|TRBJ1-2|many
TGTGCCAGCAGCCAAACCGGTCAAAGGGACGGCTACACCTTC
CASSQTGQRDGYTF
>NA|TRBV2|TRBJ1-1|NA
TGTGCCAGCAGACGACAAGAATCTAACACTGAAGCTTTCTTT
CASRRQESNTEAFF
>NA|TRBV19|TRBJ1-1|few
TGTGCCAGTAGTATCGGCAGGGCTACTGAAGCTTTCTTT
CASSIGRATEAFF
>TRBD1|TRBV7-2|TRBJ1-1|few
TGTGCCAGCAGCTTAGTGGGACAGTTTTTGGGGGACACTGAAGCTTTCTTT
CASSLVGQFLGDTEAFF
>NA|TRBV2|TRBJ2-1|many
TGTGCCAGCAGTGAAGAGGTTTACAATGAGCAGTTCTTC
CASSEEVYNEQFF
>NA|TRBV4-1|TRBJ2-3|NA
TGCGCCAGCAGCGGCCCGTTCACAGATACGCAGTATTTT
CASSGPFTDTQYF
>NA|TRBV7-9|TRBJ2-2|NA
TGTGCCAGCAGCTTAGAGGGCCTAGAAGGCACCGGGGAGCTGTTTTTT
CASSLEGLEGTGELFF
>TRBD1|TRBV29-1|TRBJ2-1|many
TGCAGCGTTGTGTGGACAGGGGTGGTCAATGAGCAGTTCTTC
CSVVWTGVVNEQFF
>NA|TRBV4-1|TRBJ2-7|many
TGCGCCAGCAGCTTATACAGGGCCAAGGACTACGAGCAGTACTTC
CASSLYRAKDYEQYF
>TRBD2|TRBV20-1|TRBJ2-1|many
TGCAGTGCTCAGACTAGCGGGAGGGTCAATGAGCAGTTCTTC
CSAQTSGRVNEQFF
>NA|TRBV28|TRBJ1-3|few
TGTGCCAGCAGTCACAGGGGAAACACCATATATTTT
CASSHRGNTIYF
>TRBD1|TRBV2|TRBJ2-4|many
TGTGCCAGCAGTTTCCGGGACAGGGGAATAGCCAAAAACATTCAGTACTTC
CASSFRDRGIAKNIQYF
>TRBD1|TRBV29-1|TRBJ1-6|many
TGCAGCGTTGGGACAGGGAATAATTCACCCCTCCACTTT
CSVGTGNNSPLHF
>NA|TRBV12-3/TRBV12-4|TRBJ2-4|many
TGTGCCAGCAGCTGGGTAGCCAAAAACATTCAGTACTTC
CASSWVAKNIQYF
>NA|TRBV4-1|TRBJ2-7|few
TGCGCCAGCAGCCAAGAAGGGGGGCTGGTAGTAGAGACCTACGAGCAGTACTTC
CASSQEGGLVVETYEQYF
>NA|TRBV20-1|TRBJ2-7|many
TGCAGTGCTAAGGGCGTGGGCAGGGTCTACGAGCAGTACTTC
CSAKGVGRVYEQYF
>TRBD2|TRBV5-1|TRBJ2-5|many
TGCGCCAGCAGCTTGGTCAGCGGGGAACAAGAGACCCAGTACTTC
CASSLVSGEQETQYF
>TRBD1|TRBV7-8|TRBJ1-2|NA
TGTGCCAGCAGCTCCCGACAGGGATCAGTCTATGGCTACACCTTC
CASSSRQGSVYGYTF
>TRBD2|TRBV20-1|TRBJ2-7|many
TGCAGTGCTCCTAATCCGGGACTAGCGAACTCCTACGAGCAGTACTTC
CSAPNPGLANSYEQYF
>NA|TRBV5-6|TRBJ2-3|many
TGTGCCAGCAGCTTGGCGTCGCAACCTAGCACAGATACGCAGTATTTT
CASSLASQPSTDTQYF
>NA|TRBV6-5|TRBJ2-1|many
TGTGCCAGCAGAGGGACGGCCAGGGTCGATGAGCAGTTCTTC
CASRGTARVDEQFF
>NA|TRBV20-1|TRBJ2-3|many
TGCAGTGCTACGTACAGGGCGGAGGGCACAGATACGCAGTATTTT
CSATYRAEGTDTQYF
>TRBD1|TRBV5-1|TRBJ1-1|many
TGCGCCAGCAGCTACGACAGGGGCGAAGCTTTCTTT
CASSYDRGEAFF